This entry concerns a single T cell receptor beta chain. This record comes from a study of blood T cell repertoires in COVID-19. At the level of the study: Samples came from the United States, Italy and Spain, spanning acute and convalescent COVID-19. The cDNA or gDNA used as material had been derived from T cells, B-cell-depleted T cells, or PBMCs.

Seattle-derived patients entered the study during active infection and were followed longitudinally. V gave up 2 bases and J gave up 6 bases; unmatched junction bases: 9. The germline gives CDR1 SNHLY, CDR2 FYNNEI. The CDR3 is made up of 16 amino acids. In the study's own analysis: Using reference gene primer amplification, nucleated cell counts were estimated. Sequencing used immunoSEQ multiplex PCR; TCRdb keeps in-frame clones, though not all of them. The V and J calls and clone size are taken from that table; D and trimming were inferred from the DNA. The sample lists roughly 390,000 clones; over 75% were seen once.

This clonotype was obtained from a woman between 25 and 40 years old with COVID-19, enrolled during active disease. Sequenced input: peripheral blood. The rearrangement joins TRBV2 to TRBJ2-1, with 8 bases matching TRBD2. This CDR3 is CASSERQREYVNEQFF. The CDR3 bases are TGTGCCAGCAGTGAAAGGCAGCGGGAGTACGTCAATGAGCAGTTCTTC.